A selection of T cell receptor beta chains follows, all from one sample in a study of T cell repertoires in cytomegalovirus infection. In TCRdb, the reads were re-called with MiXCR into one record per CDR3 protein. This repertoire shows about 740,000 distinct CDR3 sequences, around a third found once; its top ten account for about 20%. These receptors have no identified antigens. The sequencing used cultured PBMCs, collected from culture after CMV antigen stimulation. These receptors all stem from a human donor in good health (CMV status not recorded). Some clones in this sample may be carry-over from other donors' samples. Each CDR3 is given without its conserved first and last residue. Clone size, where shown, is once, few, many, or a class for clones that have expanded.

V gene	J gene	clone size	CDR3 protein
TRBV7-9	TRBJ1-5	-	ASSRGTPSEQPQH
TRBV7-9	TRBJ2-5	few	ASSLRVSSGAQY
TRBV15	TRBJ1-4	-	ATSPQLNEKLF
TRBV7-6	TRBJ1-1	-	ASSPRDRTPEAF
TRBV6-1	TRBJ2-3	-	ASKSPPSSYTDTQY
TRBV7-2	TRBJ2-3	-	ASSLDGILFTDTQY
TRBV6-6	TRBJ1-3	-	ASQGISGNTIY
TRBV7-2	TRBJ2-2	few	ASSLVRGLGAGELF
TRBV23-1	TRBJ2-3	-	ASSQPGLAGADTQY
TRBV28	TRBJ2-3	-	ASSSPGGPPSTDTQY
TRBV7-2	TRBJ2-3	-	ASSPLRTPDTQY
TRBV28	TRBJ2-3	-	ASSLDLAGGSDTQY
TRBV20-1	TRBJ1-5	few	SAAGSEQPQH
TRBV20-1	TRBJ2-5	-	SARGPETGGGQETQY
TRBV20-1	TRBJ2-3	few	SAPRGTSGTRDTQY
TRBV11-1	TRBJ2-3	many	ASSSAQGSLPTDTQY
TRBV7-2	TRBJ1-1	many	ASSFLRTANTEAF
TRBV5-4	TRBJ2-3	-	ASSSELRDTQY
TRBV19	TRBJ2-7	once	ASSNPGRSTYEQY
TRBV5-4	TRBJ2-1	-	ASSSRGAHYNEQF
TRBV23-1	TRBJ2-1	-	ASSQSGGRINEQF
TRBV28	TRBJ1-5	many	ASRTTGDSNQPQH
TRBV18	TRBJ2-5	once	ASSPSYSAGETQY
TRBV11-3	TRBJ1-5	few	ASSLNRDPDSNQPQH
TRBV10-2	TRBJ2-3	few	ASSELASAASTDTQY
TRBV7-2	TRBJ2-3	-	ASSLRPAADTQY
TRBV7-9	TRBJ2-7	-	ASSFGDSRYEQY
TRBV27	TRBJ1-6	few	ASSSISPGRSPLH
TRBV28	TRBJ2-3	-	ASTPPGLGTDTQY
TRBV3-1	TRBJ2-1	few	ASSQPGQGAYNEQF
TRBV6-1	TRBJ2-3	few	ASSGGQGDTQY
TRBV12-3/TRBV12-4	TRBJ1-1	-	ASNYRAEAF
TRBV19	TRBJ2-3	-	ASSIATPDTDTQY
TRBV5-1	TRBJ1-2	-	ASSSSGGRLGGYT
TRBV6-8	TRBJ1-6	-	ASSYSPTGSSPLH
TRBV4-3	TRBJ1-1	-	ASSQDLWMNTEAF
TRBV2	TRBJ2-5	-	ASKGLQETQY
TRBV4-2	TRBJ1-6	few	ASSQDRGHSPLH
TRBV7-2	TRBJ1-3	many	ASSTGYSGNTIY
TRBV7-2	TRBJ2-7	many	ASSLSLAGVRYEQY
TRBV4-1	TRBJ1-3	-	ASSQPTRGKASSGNTIY